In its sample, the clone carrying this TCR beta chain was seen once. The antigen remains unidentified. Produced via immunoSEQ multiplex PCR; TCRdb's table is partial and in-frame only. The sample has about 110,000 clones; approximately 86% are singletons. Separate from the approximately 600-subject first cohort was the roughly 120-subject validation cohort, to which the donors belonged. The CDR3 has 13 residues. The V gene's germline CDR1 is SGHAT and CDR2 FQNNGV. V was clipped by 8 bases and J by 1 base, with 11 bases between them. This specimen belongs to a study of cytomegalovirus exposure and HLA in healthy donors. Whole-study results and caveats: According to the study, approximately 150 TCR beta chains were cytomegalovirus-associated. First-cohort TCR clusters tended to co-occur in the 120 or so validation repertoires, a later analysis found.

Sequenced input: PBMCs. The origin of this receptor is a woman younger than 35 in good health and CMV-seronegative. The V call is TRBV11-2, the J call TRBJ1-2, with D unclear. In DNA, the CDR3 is TGTGCCAGCGGGCGGGTTTTTAACTATGGCTACACCTTC. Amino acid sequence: CASGRVFNYGYTF.